The 14 T cell receptor beta chains below were found in one sample sequenced in a study of graft-versus-host responses after intestinal transplantation. Antigens for these TCRs are unknown. Sequencing was performed with immunoSEQ multiplex PCR; in TCRdb, only in-frame clones are kept and a portion is missing. Of 40,000 to 55,000 clones detected, 95% appear once; the ten largest clones hold 0.2% to 0.25%. This specimen was unstimulated CD8+ T cells sorted from spleen or lymph node cells, taken before transplant. These TCRs come from a human donor who was the organ donor for an intestinal transplant.

The rearrangement joins TRBV25-1 to TRBJ2-2; 7 bases align to TRBD1. Germline-derived CDR1 and CDR2 are MGHDK and SYGVNS. The CDR3 spans 14 residues. V was clipped by 6 bases and J by 2 bases; unmatched bases: 3. CDR3 nucleotides: TGTGCCAGCAGGGGACAGCCAAACACCGGGGAGCTGTTTTTT. Translation gives CASRGQPNTGELFF.

The rearrangement uses TRBV5-1 and TRBJ1-1, with 10 bases identical to TRBD1. J gave up 4 bases and V 5 bases, and 14 bases lay outside the gene matches. The V gene's germline CDR1 is SGHRS and CDR2 YFSETQ. The CDR3 runs to 17 residues. CDR3 sequence (DNA): TGCGCCAGCAGGCAAACCGGGACAGGGGTCTTAAGCACTGAAGCTTTCTTT. This gives the protein CASRQTGTGVLSTEAFF.

The chain recombines TRBV4-1 with TRBJ2-7, with D perhaps being TRBD1 or TRBD2 (5 bases each). Trimming shortened V by 0 bases and J by 1 base, and 13 bases separated the two germline ends. Germline V gives CDR1 MGHRA, CDR2 YSYEKL. This CDR3 is built from 16 residues. The CDR3 DNA reads as TGCGCCAGCAGCCAAGATGAGGGGATGAGGTCCTACGAGCAGTACTTC. Amino acids: CASSQDEGMRSYEQYF.

CDR3 protein: CASSFLSSSYEQYF. The CDR3 nucleotides read TGTGCCAGCAGTTTCCTTTCTAGCTCCTACGAGCAGTACTTC. The chain carries TRBV28 and TRBJ2-7; D uncertain. V lost 3 bases and J 0 bases, leaving 9 bases between the germline ends. Germline values: CDR1 MDHEN, CDR2 SYDVKM. This CDR3 contains 14 residues.

The genes are TRBV28 and TRBJ1-1; D gene uncertain. This CDR3 comprises 14 residues. The germline V gene encodes CDR1 MDHEN and CDR2 SYDVKM. V was pared by 4 bases and J by 4 bases, with 13 bases between. The CDR3 loop is CASSYTEGITEAFF. CDR3 coding DNA: TGTGCCAGCAGTTATACGGAGGGAATCACTGAAGCTTTCTTT.

J is TRBJ1-5 and V is TRBV4-1; the match to TRBD1 covers 8 bases. CDR3 length equals 17 residues. The V segment lost 0 bases and the J segment 4 bases; nucleotides outside the gene matches: 8. Germline CDR1 is MGHRA and CDR2 is YSYEKL. The CDR3 sequence: CASSQDPPGGENQPQHF. Written as DNA, the CDR3 is TGCGCCAGCAGCCAAGATCCCCCAGGGGGCGAGAATCAGCCCCAGCATTTT.

This clone was counted a single time. The genes are TRBV29-1 and TRBJ2-1; 8 bases fit TRBD1. In germline, CDR1 is SQVTM, CDR2 ANQGSEA. Trimming removed 1 base from V and 0 bases from J; junction bases left unmatched: 14. The CDR3 spans 19 residues. The CDR3 sequence: CSVEVIGRGLTGSYNEQFF. In DNA form, the CDR3 reads TGCAGCGTTGAAGTAATCGGCAGGGGGCTAACGGGCTCCTACAATGAGCAGTTCTTC.

The chain employs TRBV19 and TRBJ1-6; possibly TRBD1 for D (5 bases). CDR3 length: 13 amino acids. Germline values: CDR1 LNHDA, CDR2 SQIVND (reference sequence). V was trimmed by 6 bases and J by 10 bases, leaving 13 bases between them. The DNA for the CDR3 is TGTGCCAGTAGGGGGGGGGTACAATCACCCCTCCACTTT. Amino acids: CASRGGVQSPLHF. Full variable domain (rest looked up from reference TRBV19 and TRBJ1-6): DGGITQSPKYLFRKEGQNVTLSCEQNLNHDAMYWYRQDPGQGLRLIYYSQIVNDFQKGDIAEGYSVSREKKESFPLTVTSAQKNPTAFYLCASRGGVQSPLHFGNGTRLTVT.

This chain joins TRBV5-6 and TRBJ1-2; 7 nucleotides line up with TRBD1. V dropped 9 bases and J dropped 4; count of bases not matched to a gene: 9. Looked up from germline, CDR1 is SGHDT and CDR2 is YYEEEE. CDR3 length: 13 amino acids. CDR3 sequence (DNA): TGTGCCACTACGGAGGGGGCCCTCTATGGCTACACCTTC. It translates to CATTEGALYGYTF. The full variable domain, its missing parts supplied by reference TRBV5-6 and TRBJ1-2, is DAGVTQSPTHLIKTRGQQVTLRCSPKSGHDTVSWYQQALGQGPQFIFQYYEEEERQRGNFPDRFSGHQFPNYSSELNVNALLLGDSALYLCATTEGALYGYTFGSGTRLTVV.

The chain has TRBV28 and TRBJ2-5; D is unresolved. The germline V gene encodes CDR1 MDHEN and CDR2 SYDVKM. The length of the CDR3 is 15 residues. Trimming removed 1 base from V and 3 bases from J, with 12 bases in between. CDR3 coding DNA: TGTGCCAGCAGTTTATTTTTTCAAGAGGAAGAGACCCAGTACTTC. Amino acids: CASSLFFQEEETQYF.

V usage is TRBV5-1 and J usage is TRBJ2-7; D may be TRBD2 (6 bases). With 0 bases removed from V and 4 bases from J, the gap between germline ends came to 8 bases. The CDR3 covers 13 residues. Germline V lookup: CDR1 SGHRS, CDR2 YFSETQ. CDR3 loop: CASSLGTTYEQYF. The CDR3 DNA reads as TGCGCCAGCAGCTTGGGGACTACTTACGAGCAGTACTTC.

Here the CDR3 reads CASSLDSPKSSYEQYF. CDR3 nucleotides: TGCGCCAGCAGCTTGGACAGCCCAAAGAGCTCCTACGAGCAGTACTTC. The chain is built from TRBV5-1 and TRBJ2-7, with no clear D. The CDR3 totals 16 residues. Trimming removed 0 bases from V and 0 bases from J, with 13 bases in between. CDR1 is SGHRS, CDR2 YFSETQ, per germline.

This clone was counted a few times. The CDR3: CASTPTETGTLHF. Written as DNA, the CDR3 is TGTGCCAGCACTCCGACGGAGACTGGGACCCTCCACTTT. The chain uses TRBV6-1 and TRBJ1-6; no clear D. Germline V lookup: CDR1 MNHNS, CDR2 SASEGT. The CDR3 runs 13 residues. The germline V and J ends were trimmed by 7 bases and 14 bases, with 18 bases remaining between them.

The table lists this clone with a count of one. The chain links TRBV13 to TRBJ2-1; 9 bases fit TRBD2. V lost 5 bases and J lost 6; bases outside the gene matches: 2. The CDR3 extends over 13 amino acids. In germline, CDR1 is PRHDT, CDR2 FYEKMQ (reference sequence). The CDR3 DNA is TGTGCCAGCAGCCGCGGGGGGGCCAATGAGCAGTTCTTC. Residues: CASSRGGANEQFF.